The present T cell receptor beta chain was sequenced within a study of blood T cells in healthy people across ages (dated by TCRdb to about 2015). Background on the whole study: Template switching captured roughly one uniquely barcoded TCR beta cDNA molecule per two T cells in model experiments. To track age-related changes in TCR beta repertoire diversity, the study relied on deep sequencing normalized with unique cDNA molecular identifiers. The donors were split into four age groups: young (average 16 years), middle-aged (about 40), aged (over 55) and long-lived (roughly 88). To avoid experimental bias, donors of different ages were distributed randomly across sequencing lanes. Two additional independent replicas of 1 million unique cDNA reads from the same blood draw were analyzed for two donors (one aged 18 to 30 and one aged 80 or older).

The CDR3 goes from the cysteine to the phenylalanine over 13 residues. The entry retains the CDR3 DNA only, 39 bases that are in frame from base 1. CDR1 MNHNY and CDR2 SVGAGI were looked up in the germline V gene (reference sequence). Relative to germline, V is 0 bases shorter and J is 8 bases shorter, with 5 bases between their ends. Systemically healthy Caucasian individuals from Russia, over 30 in total and aged about 6 to 100 years, were included as donors. Each donor gave around 9.5 milliliters of peripheral blood, collected into EDTA-treated Vacutainer tubes. Ficoll-Paque density-gradient centrifugation was used to isolate PBMCs, with at least 7 million obtained per sample. Total RNA, at least 6 micrograms per sample, was extracted from PBMCs with Trizol reagent. The percentages of naive CD45RAhigh/CD27high T cells were determined by flow cytometry on a PBMC aliquot from every donor. The method was 5' RACE. Sequencer: Illumina HiSeq 2500. The second PCR ran for roughly 7 to 12 cycles and used a J-beta primer mix along with a sample-barcoded 5' primer. A unique molecular identifier was introduced onto each TCR beta cDNA molecule by a template-switch 5' adaptor carrying 12 random nucleotides. At least 2.5 million CDR3-containing paired-end reads were obtained from each sample. The Mint cDNA synthesis kit, primed by a TRBC-specific oligonucleotide, was used to synthesize first-strand cDNA from all RNA. Following uracil-DNA glycosylase treatment, all cDNA underwent a first 18-cycle PCR with the universal primers M1SS and BC2_uni_R. In the source study's methods: Normalization of each sample was performed by random selection of 1 million high-quality reads, each carrying a distinct molecular identifier. Instead of being binned into consensus sequences, reads with shared molecular identifiers were discarded. MiTCR, with a Q25 quality threshold and the strictest error-elimination algorithm, was used for CDR3 identification, clonotype clustering and error correction. A nonparametric unseen species model using Euler transformation provided a lower-bound estimate of total TCR beta diversity. TCRdb reran the public reads through fastp at Q25 and MiXCR, keeping productive beta chains. All rows with the same CDR3 protein become a single entry with the most common DNA and genes. These V and J calls derive from TCRdb rather than the authors' analysis. In all, the sample holds about 720,000 distinct CDR3 sequences, and 22% of those were seen once. The ten largest clones add up to around a fifth of the sample.

The investigation overall reported the following: Donor CMV infection status was unknown, potentially confounding age-related changes in expanded clonotypes. Estimates of total diversity based on one million sequenced T cells were regarded as lower bounds and as underestimates. As age increased, observed TCR beta diversity per million T cells dropped in a roughly linear way, and a significant reduction was already evident by age 40. A strong correlation was found between observed TCR beta diversity and the percentage of naive T cells measured by flow cytometry. Since profiling was done on bulk unsorted PBMCs, naive and antigen-experienced compartments could not be conclusively compared. Compared with the aged group, more naive CD4+ T cells, fewer expanded clones and increased TCR diversity were shown by the long-lived group, suggesting age selection.

A remark on this clonotype: The antigen it binds to is not known. Per-nucleotide qualities are absent, and no much larger clonotype sits a single base away.

The clonotype was recovered from a man between 65 and 80 years old in good health. The sample taken for sequencing was blood. The sequence joins TRBV6-6 to TRBJ1-6, with the D gene not clear enough to name. CDR3 region: CASSYSTDSPLHF. The sequence in DNA is TGTGCCAGCAGTTACTCGACGGATTCACCCCTCCACTTT.